One and the same sample provided the 17 T cell receptor beta chains below, sequenced in a study of blood T cell repertoires in COVID-19. Generated by immunoSEQ multiplex PCR, the TCRdb table keeps only in-frame clones and is missing some. The sample includes 100,000 to 150,000 clones, around four fifths of them seen just once. Sequencing input: PBMCs or T cells enriched from blood (not recorded which). The receptors originated from a man in his forties or fifties with acute COVID-19.

The chain links TRBV7-2 to TRBJ2-2, with TRBD2 matching over 8 bases. The CDR3 spans 16 residues. Germline V gene data show CDR1 as SGHTA and CDR2 as FQGNSA. Trimming at V came to 1 base and at J to 3 bases, leaving 4 bases not matched to a gene. CDR3 sequence reads: CASSLGSAGDTGELFF. The DNA of the CDR3 is TGTGCCAGCAGCTTAGGATCAGCGGGAGACACCGGGGAGCTGTTTTTT.

V and J are TRBV19 and TRBJ1-4; no firm D call. The V gene's germline CDR1 is LNHDA and CDR2 SQIVND (reference sequence). The length of the CDR3 is 13 residues. The V end lost 4 bases, the J end lost 3 bases, and 6 bases lay between the germline ends. The CDR3 here is CASSNAANEKLFF. CDR3 nucleotides: TGTGCCAGTAGTAACGCAGCTAATGAAAAACTGTTTTTT.

The chain uses TRBV9 and TRBJ1-5, with 8 bases lining up with TRBD1. The length of the CDR3 is 13 residues. Germline V gene data show CDR1 as SGDLS and CDR2 as YYNGEE. V gave up 7 bases and J gave up 4 bases; unmatched junction bases: 4. CDR3 protein: CASSGGPNQPQHF. For the CDR3, the DNA is TGTGCCAGCTCAGGGGGCCCTAATCAGCCCCAGCATTTT.

Judged by abundance, this clone is medium-sized. The gene calls are TRBV28 and TRBJ1-6, with D tentatively TRBD1 (5 bases). Germline CDR1 is MDHEN and CDR2 is SYDVKM. Trimming removed 3 bases from V and 7 bases from J, with 13 bases in between. CDR3 length equals 15 residues. CDR3: CASSLKGRENSPLHF. The CDR3 coding sequence is TGTGCCAGCAGTTTGAAGGGGAGGGAAAATTCACCCCTCCACTTT.

The rearrangement uses TRBV25-1 and TRBJ1-1; D is possibly TRBD1 (5 bases). Germline lookup yields CDR1 MGHDK and CDR2 SYGVNS. This CDR3 comprises 13 residues. The V and J ends lost 6 bases and 5 bases respectively, with 13 bases between them. The DNA of the CDR3 is TGTGCCAGCAGCCTTCAGGGTTGGACTGAAGCTTTCTTT. Protein: CASSLQGWTEAFF.

This clone was detected only once. The gene calls are TRBV11-2 and TRBJ1-2; 10 bases map to TRBD1. Per germline, CDR1 SGHAT and CDR2 FQNNGV. The CDR3 consists of 14 residues. The V segment lost 4 bases and the J segment 6 bases; nucleotides outside the gene matches: 5. CDR3 DNA: TGTGCCAGCAGCTCGGGACAGGGGTGGGATGGCTACACCTTC. It encodes CASSSGQGWDGYTF.

The rearrangement joins TRBV12-5 to TRBJ2-7; maybe TRBD2 (5 bases). Trimming cost V 4 bases and J 6 bases, with 16 bases left between them. The germline gives CDR1 LGHNT, CDR2 FRNRAP. This CDR3 spans 14 amino acids. The CDR3 nucleotides read TGTGCTAGTGGTTCATCTAGCATCTCGCTCGAGCAGTACTTC. This codes for CASGSSSISLEQYF.

This rearrangement joins TRBV19 to TRBJ1-5; 7 positions match TRBD1. The CDR3 is made up of 15 amino acids. J lost 7 bases, V lost 7 bases, and 13 bases had no gene match. CDR1 and CDR2 (germline): LNHDA, SQIVND (reference sequence). The CDR3 nucleotides read TGTGCCAGTACCACTAAAGGGGGCGTCAGACAGCCCCAGCATTTT. Translating it yields CASTTKGGVRQPQHF.

V gene TRBV24-1 combines with J gene TRBJ2-1; no definite D call. CDR1 KGHDR and CDR2 SFDVKD come from the germline V gene. The V and J ends lost 5 bases and 5 bases respectively, with 3 bases between them. CDR3 length: 11 amino acids. The DNA of the CDR3 is TGTGCCACCAGTGTCGACAATGAGCAGTTCTTC. Its protein product is CATSVDNEQFF.

This clone occurred once. This chain connects TRBV5-1 to TRBJ2-7; 9 nucleotides match TRBD2. The CDR3 is made up of 15 amino acids. Germline loops: CDR1 SGHRS, CDR2 YFSETQ. V shed 4 bases, J shed 4 bases, and the junction held 9 bases outside the gene matches. The CDR3 DNA follows: TGCGCCAGCAGCGGGGGTAGCGGGAGTTTGTACGAGCAGTACTTC. Residues: CASSGGSGSLYEQYF. The whole variable domain, filled in from reference TRBV5-1 and TRBJ2-7, reads KAGVTQTPRYLIKTRGQQVTLSCSPISGHRSVSWYQQTPGQGLQFLFEYFSETQRNKGNFPGRFSGRQFSNSRSEMNVSTLELGDSALYLCASSGGSGSLYEQYFGPGTRLTVT.

The CDR3 bases are TGTGCCAGCAGCTTAACCCCGGACAGGGGAGGCACCGGGGAGCTGTTTTTT. Protein: CASSLTPDRGGTGELFF. The chain employs TRBV7-3 and TRBJ2-2, with 9 positions matching TRBD1. CDR1 and CDR2 (germline): SGHTA, FQGTGA. The CDR3 has 17 amino acids. The junction had 6 bases not matched to a gene; V was cut back by 0 bases and J by 4 bases.

The chain carries TRBV6-5 and TRBJ1-1; 7 positions match TRBD1. The CDR3 runs 15 residues. V dropped 5 bases and J dropped 2; count of bases not matched to a gene: 8. The germline CDR1 and CDR2 sequences are MNHEY and SVGAGI. The CDR3 protein is CASSPLAGGNTEAFF. In nucleotides, the CDR3 is TGTGCCAGCAGTCCCCTCGCAGGGGGAAACACTGAAGCTTTCTTT.

The chain links TRBV19 to TRBJ1-2; no clear D. V was cut by 0 bases and J by 10 bases, with 24 bases left in between. The CDR3 totals 17 residues. Germline assignment: CDR1 LNHDA and CDR2 SQIVND (reference sequence). CDR3: CASSIDPRSTLTRDYTF. The DNA for the CDR3 is TGTGCCAGTAGTATAGACCCCAGGAGTACACTAACTAGGGACTACACCTTC.

The V gene is TRBV19, the J gene TRBJ1-5; 12 nucleotides match TRBD1. The CDR3 runs 14 residues. The germline V gene has CDR1 LNHDA and CDR2 SQIVND (reference sequence). Trimming cost V 7 bases and J 6 bases; bases outside gene matches: 4. CDR3 nucleotides: TGTGCCAGTACCGGGACAGGGGGCGTTCAGCCCCAGCATTTT. Protein product: CASTGTGGVQPQHF.

The J gene is TRBJ2-1, the V gene TRBV6-4; TRBD2 matches at 9 bases. The CDR3 length is 14 residues. The J segment lost 7 bases and the V segment lost 3 bases, leaving 4 bases of the junction unmatched. Germline values: CDR1 MRHNA, CDR2 SNTAGT. CDR3 amino acids: CASSEGLATNEQFF. In DNA, the CDR3 is TGTGCCAGCAGTGAGGGACTAGCTACAAATGAGCAGTTCTTC.

The CDR3 loop reads CATRTGGVISEKLFF. CDR3 nucleotides: TGTGCCACGAGGACAGGGGGCGTGATAAGTGAAAAACTGTTTTTT. V usage is TRBV6-5 and J usage is TRBJ1-4, with 11 positions matching TRBD1. The ends lost 10 bases at V and 7 bases at J; junction bases unmatched: 11. The CDR3 length is 15 residues. Germline V CDR1 and CDR2: MNHEY, SVGAGI.

The genes are TRBV7-2 and TRBJ1-3, with a weak D call TRBD1 (5 bases). Trimming cost V 1 base and J 1 base, with 11 bases left between them. CDR3 length equals 16 residues. Germline lookup yields CDR1 SGHTA and CDR2 FQGNSA. The CDR3 sequence is CASSLVGGDSGNTIYF. DNA for the CDR3: TGTGCCAGCAGCTTAGTGGGGGGGGATTCTGGAAACACCATATATTTT.